This entry is about one T cell receptor beta chain. No antigen is known for it. The germline V gene encodes CDR1 LNHNV and CDR2 YYDKDF (reference sequence). This CDR3 contains 16 residues. The V end lost 4 bases, the J end lost 5 bases, and 18 bases lay between the germline ends. This sample is part of a study of cytomegalovirus exposure and HLA in healthy donors. Overall study: Findings of an earlier analysis included around 120 million unique TCR beta sequences from some 180 million T cells.

It was with 60 Vbeta and 13 Jbeta primers that the PCR ran. The protocol was immunoSEQ multiplex PCR, while the TCRdb copy is restricted to in-frame clones and leaves out a portion. The sample includes fewer than 150,000 clones, around 67% of them seen just once. Study-level results: Later analysis found that TCR beta chains associated with HLA were more clonally expanded than other, equally common chains.

The TCR sequence derives from a woman between 40 and 50 years old in good health and CMV-seronegative. The chain joins TRBV15 to TRBJ2-1; perhaps TRBD2 as D (6 bases). The material sequenced was PBMCs. CDR3 region: CATSTAGTSLHNEQFF. The CDR3 DNA is TGTGCCACCAGCACCGCCGGGACTTCTCTCCACAATGAGCAGTTCTTC. The whole variable domain, filled in from reference TRBV15 and TRBJ2-1, reads DAMVIQNPRYQVTQFGKPVTLSCSQTLNHNVMYWYQQKSSQAPKLLFHYYDKDFNNEADTPDNFQSRRPNTSFCFLDIRSPGLGDTAMYLCATSTAGTSLHNEQFFGPGTRLTVL.